The next 7 T cell receptor beta chains were all read from a single sample in a study of blood T cell repertoires in COVID-19. Only in-frame clones appear in the TCRdb table, and some are missing; sequencing was by immunoSEQ multiplex PCR. The table records around 26,000 clones, around nine tenths of them present only once. The sample taken for sequencing was peripheral blood. These receptor sequences come from a human donor with active COVID-19. The donor label of this sample is uncertain.

V and J are TRBV7-2 and TRBJ1-2, with a tentative D call TRBD1 (5 bases). CDR3 length equals 15 residues. Germline CDR1 and CDR2: SGHTA and FQGNSA. Trimming pared 9 bases from V and 6 bases from J, leaving 23 bases between. In nucleotides, the CDR3 is TGTGCCAGTAACCGCGAGGGACGGACTATCGATGGCTACACCTTC. Amino acid sequence: CASNREGRTIDGYTF.

The genes are TRBV9 and TRBJ2-1, with D possibly being TRBD2 (6 bases). CDR3 length equals 15 residues. V was shortened by 3 bases and J by 1 base, with 11 bases between the two germline ends. CDR1 and CDR2 (germline): SGDLS, YYNGEE. CDR3 coding DNA: TGTGCCAGCAGCGAGCGGGCCCCATCCTACAATGAGCAGTTCTTC. Encoded protein: CASSERAPSYNEQFF.

The chain recombines TRBV6-5 with TRBJ2-3; 10 bases match TRBD2. The CDR3 loop spans 14 amino acids. V lost 8 bases, J lost 6 bases, and 8 bases stayed unmatched. The germline V gene has CDR1 MNHEY and CDR2 SVGAGI. The CDR3 reads CASSGLAEGDTQYF. Written as DNA, the CDR3 is TGTGCCAGCTCTGGACTAGCGGAGGGGGATACGCAGTATTTT.

The rearrangement uses TRBV4-2 and TRBJ2-1, with 12 bases fitting TRBD2. Trimming cost V 4 bases and J 9 bases; bases outside gene matches: 19. Germline V CDR1 and CDR2: LGHNA, YNFKEQ. CDR3 length: 19 amino acids. CDR3 amino acids: CASSRVPSGRAIEKGEQFF. The CDR3 DNA is TGTGCCAGCAGCCGGGTTCCTAGCGGGAGGGCCATCGAGAAGGGTGAGCAGTTCTTC.

The chain couples TRBV19 to TRBJ2-1, with D perhaps matching TRBD2 (5 bases). Germline-derived CDR1 and CDR2 are LNHDA and SQIVND (reference sequence). The CDR3 length is 16 residues. Deletions cut 7 bases from V and 0 bases from J, with 16 bases between. CDR3 sequence reads: CASTFRGPDSYNEQFF. As DNA, the CDR3 is TGTGCCAGTACATTTCGGGGTCCCGACTCCTACAATGAGCAGTTCTTC. The variable domain in full, completed from reference TRBV19 and TRBJ2-1, reads DGGITQSPKYLFRKEGQNVTLSCEQNLNHDAMYWYRQDPGQGLRLIYYSQIVNDFQKGDIAEGYSVSREKKESFPLTVTSAQKNPTAFYLCASTFRGPDSYNEQFFGPGTRLTVL.

This clone appeared a few times. The V and J genes are TRBV28 and TRBJ2-2; the match to TRBD1 covers 7 bases. V lost 4 bases and J lost 3; bases outside the gene matches: 5. Per germline, CDR1 MDHEN and CDR2 SYDVKM. CDR3 length: 15 amino acids. The chain's CDR3 is CASSSTRGYTGELFF. Here the CDR3 DNA reads TGTGCCAGCAGTTCAACCAGGGGGTACACCGGGGAGCTGTTTTTT. The full variable domain, with the rest looked up from reference TRBV28 and TRBJ2-2, is DVKVTQSSRYLVKRTGEKVFLECVQDMDHENMFWYRQDPGLGLRLIYFSYDVKMKEKGDIPEGYSVSREKKERFSLILESASTNQTSMYLCASSSTRGYTGELFFGEGSRLTVL.

This clone was observed a few times. The V call is TRBV6-5, the J call TRBJ2-1, with 7 bases fitting TRBD2. This CDR3 has 14 amino acids. Per the germline V gene, CDR1 is MNHEY and CDR2 is SVGAGI. With V trimmed by 3 bases and J by 9 bases, 8 bases remained unmatched. DNA of the CDR3: TGTGCCAGCAGTTATGGACTAGGTCTTAGTGAGCAGTTCTTC. It specifies CASSYGLGLSEQFF.